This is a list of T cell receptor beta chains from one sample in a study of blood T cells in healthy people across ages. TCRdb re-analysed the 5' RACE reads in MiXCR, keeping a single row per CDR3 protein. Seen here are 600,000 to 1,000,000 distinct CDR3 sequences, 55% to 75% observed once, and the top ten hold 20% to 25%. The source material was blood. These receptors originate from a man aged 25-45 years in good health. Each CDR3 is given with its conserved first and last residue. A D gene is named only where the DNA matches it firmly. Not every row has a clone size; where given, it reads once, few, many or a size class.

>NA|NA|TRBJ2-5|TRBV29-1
TGCAGCCCTCACCGGGCGGGATCGGAGACCCAGTACTTC
CSPHRAGSETQYF
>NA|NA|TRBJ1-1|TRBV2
TGTGCCAGCAGTGAGGGGATTTCAAACACTGAAGCTTTCTTT
CASSEGISNTEAFF
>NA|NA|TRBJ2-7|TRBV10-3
TGTGCCGCGCGACAGGAGGGAACCTACGAGCAGTACTTC
CAARQEGTYEQYF
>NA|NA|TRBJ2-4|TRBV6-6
TGTGCCAGCAGTTACTCTCCTGATCTAGCCAAAAACATTCAGTACTTC
CASSYSPDLAKNIQYF
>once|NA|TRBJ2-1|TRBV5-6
TGTGCCAGCAGCCCCCTGGCGGCGGGTCCCTACAATGAGCAGTTCTTC
CASSPLAAGPYNEQFF
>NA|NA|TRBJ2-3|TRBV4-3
TGCGCCAGCAACCAGATAGGCGATAAAGATACGCAGTATTTT
CASNQIGDKDTQYF
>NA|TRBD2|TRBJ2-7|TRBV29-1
TGCAGCGCAATGACCTGGGCGGGAGTCTGCTACGAGCAGTACTTC
CSAMTWAGVCYEQYF
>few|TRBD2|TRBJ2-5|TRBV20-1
TGCAGTGCTAGAAGGGGTCGGACTAGCGGGGCAGGAGAGACCCAGTACTTC
CSARRGRTSGAGETQYF
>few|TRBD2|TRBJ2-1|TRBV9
TGTGCCAGCAGCGTAGGCGGCGGGAGCAATGAGCAGTTCTTC
CASSVGGGSNEQFF
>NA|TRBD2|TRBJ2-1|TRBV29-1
TGCAGCTCCCAGAAGGGCGGGGGGGCGGCCTACGATGAGCAGTTCTTC
CSSQKGGGAAYDEQFF
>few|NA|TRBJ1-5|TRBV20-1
TGCAGTGCTCGGGTAGGAGGGAAGGATCAGCCCCAGCATTTT
CSARVGGKDQPQHF
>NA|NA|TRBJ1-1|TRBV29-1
TGCAGCGTTGGAGAACAGCAAGCTTTCTTT
CSVGEQQAFF
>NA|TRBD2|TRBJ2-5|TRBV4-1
TGCGCCAGCAGCCAAATAGCGGGGAGGAGGGAGACCCAGTACTTC
CASSQIAGRRETQYF
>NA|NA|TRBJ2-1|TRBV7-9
TGTGCCAGCCGGGACCCGGGCCATGAGCAGTTCTTC
CASRDPGHEQFF
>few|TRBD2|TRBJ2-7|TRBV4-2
TGTGCCAGCAGCCAAGACCGGTGGGGCGGGGGGGCGTCCTACGAGCAGTACTTC
CASSQDRWGGGASYEQYF
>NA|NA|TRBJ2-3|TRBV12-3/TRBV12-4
TGTGCCAGCAGTCCAGGGGTCTCTAGCACAGATACGCAGTATTTT
CASSPGVSSTDTQYF
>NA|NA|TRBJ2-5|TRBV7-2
TGTGCCAGCAGCGTAATCTCGAGGGAAGAGACCCAGTACTTC
CASSVISREETQYF
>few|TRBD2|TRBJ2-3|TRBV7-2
TGTGCCAACTCCATAGCGGGAGGCCCTCCGGATACGCAGTATTTT
CANSIAGGPPDTQYF
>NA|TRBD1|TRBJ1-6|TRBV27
TGTGCCAGTTCGACAGGGGAAGCTCCCCTCCACTTT
CASSTGEAPLHF
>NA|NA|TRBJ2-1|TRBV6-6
TGTGCCAGCACTCTCTGGGGGGCCTACAATGAGCAGTTCTTC
CASTLWGAYNEQFF
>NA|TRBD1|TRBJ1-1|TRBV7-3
TGTGCCAGCAGCATACAGGGGGACGCTGAAGCTTTCTTT
CASSIQGDAEAFF
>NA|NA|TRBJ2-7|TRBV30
TGTGCCTTATCGGGACTGGCGGACTACGAGCAGTACTTC
CALSGLADYEQYF
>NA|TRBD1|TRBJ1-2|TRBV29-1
TGCAGCGTTGAACAGTTTGACAGGGGCTATGGCTACACCTTC
CSVEQFDRGYGYTF